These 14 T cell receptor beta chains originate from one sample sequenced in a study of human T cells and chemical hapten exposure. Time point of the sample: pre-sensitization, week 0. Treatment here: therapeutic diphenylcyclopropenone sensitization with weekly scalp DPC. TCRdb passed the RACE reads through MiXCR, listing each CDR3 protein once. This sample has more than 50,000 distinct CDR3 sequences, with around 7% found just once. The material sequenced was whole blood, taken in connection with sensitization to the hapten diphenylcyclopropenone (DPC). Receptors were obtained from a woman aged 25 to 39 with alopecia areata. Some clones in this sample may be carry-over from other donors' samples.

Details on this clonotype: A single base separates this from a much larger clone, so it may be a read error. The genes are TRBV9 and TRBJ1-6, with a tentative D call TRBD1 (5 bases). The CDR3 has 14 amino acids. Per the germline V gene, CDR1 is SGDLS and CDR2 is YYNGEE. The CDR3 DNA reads TGTGACAGCAGCTCCCGGGACGGGAATTCACCCCTCCACTTT. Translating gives CDSSSRDGNSPLHF.

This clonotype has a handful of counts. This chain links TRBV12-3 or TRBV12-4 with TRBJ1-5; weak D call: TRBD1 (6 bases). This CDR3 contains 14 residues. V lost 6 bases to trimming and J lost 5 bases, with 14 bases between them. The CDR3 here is CASSHGQRDQPQHF. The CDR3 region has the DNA TGTGCCAGCAGCCATGGACAGCGAGATCAGCCCCAGCATTTT.

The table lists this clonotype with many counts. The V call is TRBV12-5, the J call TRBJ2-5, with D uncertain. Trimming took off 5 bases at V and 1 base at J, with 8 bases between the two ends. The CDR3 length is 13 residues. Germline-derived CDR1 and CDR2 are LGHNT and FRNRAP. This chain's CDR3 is CASGSNTQETQYF. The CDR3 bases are TGTGCTAGTGGTAGTAATACCCAAGAGACCCAGTACTTC.

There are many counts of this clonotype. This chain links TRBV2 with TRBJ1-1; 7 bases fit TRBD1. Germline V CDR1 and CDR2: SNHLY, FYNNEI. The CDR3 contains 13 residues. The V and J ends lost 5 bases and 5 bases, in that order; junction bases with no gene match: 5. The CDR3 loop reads CASSKYRGTEAFF. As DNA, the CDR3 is TGTGCCAGCAGTAAATACAGGGGTACTGAAGCTTTCTTT.

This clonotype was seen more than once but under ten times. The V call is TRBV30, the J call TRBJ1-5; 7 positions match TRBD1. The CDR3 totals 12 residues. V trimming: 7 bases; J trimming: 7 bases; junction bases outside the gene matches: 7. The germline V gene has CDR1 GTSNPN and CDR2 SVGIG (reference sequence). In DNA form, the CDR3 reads TGTGCCTCCGCACAGGGGAAACAGCCCCAGCATTTT. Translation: CASAQGKQPQHF.

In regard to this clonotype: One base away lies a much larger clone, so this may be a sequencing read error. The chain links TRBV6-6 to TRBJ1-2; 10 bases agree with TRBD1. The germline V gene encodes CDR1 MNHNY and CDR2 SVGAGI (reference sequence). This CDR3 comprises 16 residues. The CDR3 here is CASRSPGQGKEDGDTF. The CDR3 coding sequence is TGTGCCAGCAGGTCGCCGGGACAGGGGAAGGAAGATGGCGACACCTTC.

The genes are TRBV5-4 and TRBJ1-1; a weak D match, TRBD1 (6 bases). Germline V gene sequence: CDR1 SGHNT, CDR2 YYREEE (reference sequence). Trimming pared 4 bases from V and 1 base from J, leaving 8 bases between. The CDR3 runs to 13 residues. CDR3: CASSRDTNTEAFF. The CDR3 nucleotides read TGTGCCAGCAGCAGGGACACGAACACTGAAGCTTTCTTT.

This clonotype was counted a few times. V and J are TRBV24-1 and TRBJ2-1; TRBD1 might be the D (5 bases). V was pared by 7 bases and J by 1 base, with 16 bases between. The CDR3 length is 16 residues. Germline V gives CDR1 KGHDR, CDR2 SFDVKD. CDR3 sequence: CATSPGHENSYNEQFF. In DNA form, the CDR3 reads TGTGCCACCAGCCCCGGACACGAGAATTCCTACAATGAGCAGTTCTTC.

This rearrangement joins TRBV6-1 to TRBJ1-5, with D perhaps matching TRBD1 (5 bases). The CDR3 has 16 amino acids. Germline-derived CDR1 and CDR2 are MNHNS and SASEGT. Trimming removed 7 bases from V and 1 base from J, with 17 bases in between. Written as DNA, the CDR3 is TGTGCCAGCAAACCCCTGGACGAGGGGAGCAATCAGCCCCAGCATTTT. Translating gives CASKPLDEGSNQPQHF.

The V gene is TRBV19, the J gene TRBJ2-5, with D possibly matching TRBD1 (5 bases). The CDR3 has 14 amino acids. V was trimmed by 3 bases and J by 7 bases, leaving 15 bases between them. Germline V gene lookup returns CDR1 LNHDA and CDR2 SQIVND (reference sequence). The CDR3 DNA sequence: TGTGCCAGTAGTATCCGCGGACATGTGGGGACCCAGTACTTC. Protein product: CASSIRGHVGTQYF.

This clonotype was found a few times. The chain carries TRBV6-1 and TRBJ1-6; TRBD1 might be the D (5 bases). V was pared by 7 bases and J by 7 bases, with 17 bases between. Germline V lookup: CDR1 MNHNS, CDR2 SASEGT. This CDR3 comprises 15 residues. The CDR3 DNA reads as TGTGCCAGCACCCGGCGGGGGGAGGTAAATTCACCCCTCCACTTT. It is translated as CASTRRGEVNSPLHF.

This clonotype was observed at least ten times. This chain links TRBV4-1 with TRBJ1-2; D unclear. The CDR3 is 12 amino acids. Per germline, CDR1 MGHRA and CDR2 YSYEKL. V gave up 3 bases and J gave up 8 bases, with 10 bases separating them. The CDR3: CASSQVAGGYTF. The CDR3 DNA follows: TGCGCCAGCAGCCAGGTGGCGGGCGGCTACACCTTC.

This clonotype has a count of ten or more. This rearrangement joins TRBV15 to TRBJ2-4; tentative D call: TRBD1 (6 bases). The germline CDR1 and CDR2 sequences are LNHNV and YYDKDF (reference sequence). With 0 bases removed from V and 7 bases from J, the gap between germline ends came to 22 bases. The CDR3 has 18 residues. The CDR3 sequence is CATSRDSPQAPRGNIQYF. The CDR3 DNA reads TGTGCCACCAGCAGAGATTCACCGCAAGCCCCGAGGGGGAACATTCAGTACTTC. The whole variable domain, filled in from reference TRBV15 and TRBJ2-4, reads DAMVIQNPRYQVTQFGKPVTLSCSQTLNHNVMYWYQQKSSQAPKLLFHYYDKDFNNEADTPDNFQSRRPNTSFCFLDIRSPGLGDTAMYLCATSRDSPQAPRGNIQYFGAGTRLSVL.

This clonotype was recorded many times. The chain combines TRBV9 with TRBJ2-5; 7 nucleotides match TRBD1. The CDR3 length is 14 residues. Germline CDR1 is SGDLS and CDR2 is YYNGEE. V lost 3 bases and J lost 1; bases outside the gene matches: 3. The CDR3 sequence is CASSGGTAQETQYF. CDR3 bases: TGTGCCAGCAGCGGGGGGACAGCCCAAGAGACCCAGTACTTC.